This T cell receptor (beta chain) was documented in a study of healthy donors' naive CD4 and CD8 T cells. TCR libraries were built from 500 to 600 ng of total RNA by linear amplification. One entry per CDR3 protein results from TCRdb running MiXCR on the reads. This sample has roughly 200,000 distinct CDR3 sequences; nearly 75% occur once, and the top ten carry roughly 2.3%. CD4+CD8-CD45RO-CD45RA+ cells were naive CD4+; CD8+CD4-CD45RA+CD27bright cells were naive CD8+. This receptor was identified in a pool of human donors in good health; the sample pools cells from several healthy donors. The sequencing sample was made of naive CD4+ and CD8+ T cells sorted from blood, pooled from several donors.

The CDR3, as DNA: TGTGCCAGTAGTCTCCTAGCGGGAGCCTACAATGAGCAGTTCTTC. This translates into CASSLLAGAYNEQFF. The chain employs TRBV19 and TRBJ2-1, with 10 bases matching TRBD2. From germline, CDR1 is LNHDA and CDR2 SQIVND (reference sequence). The CDR3 has 15 amino acids. V lost 5 bases, J lost 2 bases, and 3 bases stayed unmatched.